Listed below are T cell receptor beta chains from one sample, sequenced in a study of Graves' ophthalmopathy and Graves' hyperthyroidism. TCRdb used MiXCR to reprocess the multiplex PCR reads, holding one entry per CDR3 protein. The sample carries around 1.1 million distinct CDR3 sequences, around a third recorded once. The sample consisted of peripheral blood or thyroid tissue (not recorded which). The receptors stem from an adult man with Graves' hyperthyroidism. Each CDR3 is given without its conserved first and last residue.

CDR3 length | V gene | CDR3 protein
12 | TRBV15 | ATAVGSISQPQH
13 | TRBV7-2 | ASTEVAGGTYEQY
12 | TRBV20-1 | SAKTSGSSDEQY
14 | TRBV6-5 | ASSYSTKVGSYEQY
13 | TRBV7-2 | ASSDRTGSNYGYT
15 | TRBV7-7 | ASSRTSVGEITGELF
14 | TRBV4-1 | ASSQGIRSRVQPQH
13 | TRBV10-3 | ASSQPGQDFRSYT
14 | TRBV19 | ASDQHGTGGNQPQH
14 | TRBV4-3 | ASSQDGGQPNQPQH
8 | TRBV12-3/TRBV12-4 | ASSTTGYT
13 | TRBV5-4 | ASSLFLGSQETQY
12 | TRBV9 | ASSVEGAGETQY
13 | TRBV2 | ASRGTVTNTGELF
13 | TRBV7-9 | ASSTGTPMNTEAF